This entry lists 13 T cell receptor beta chains sequenced from one sample in a study of T-cell memory formation after mild COVID-19 (dated by TCRdb to about 2021). Library preparation was by 5' RACE. Instrument on record: Illumina NovaSeq 6000. The public reads were run again by TCRdb, first through fastp at Q25 and then through MiXCR, and only productive beta chains were kept. Each CDR3 protein appears once, grouped with its most common genes and DNA. The sample table records 250,000 to 350,000 distinct CDR3 sequences; 15% to 20% of these occur just once. The leading ten clones occupy 20% to 25% of the sample. Sequenced sample: PBMCs or a T cell subset sorted from them (not recorded which). These receptors were taken from a man aged 18-30 years who had mild COVID-19 (a few samples of this study predate the infection). The sample titles of this study are shuffled in the database, so cell type and time point are left out; the donor was told from shared clones.

In this sample, this clonotype turned up a few times. The gene calls are TRBV7-2 and TRBJ2-2, with D hard to call. Trimming shortened V by 1 base and J by 0 bases, and 9 bases separated the two germline ends. This CDR3 has 16 amino acids. From germline, CDR1 is SGHTA and CDR2 FQGNSA. The CDR3 loop reads CASSLVALSNTGELFF. For the CDR3, the DNA is TGTGCCAGCAGCTTAGTTGCCCTCTCGAACACCGGGGAGCTGTTTTTT.

V is TRBV5-1 and J is TRBJ1-2; TRBD1 matches 9 bases. Germline CDR1 and CDR2: SGHRS and YFSETQ. There are 16 residues in the CDR3. With V trimmed by 0 bases and J by 8 bases, 11 bases remained unmatched. CDR3 nucleotide sequence: TGCGCCAGCAGCTTGGAATCTTTTACAGGGGGCCTGGGCTACACCTTC. This sequence encodes CASSLESFTGGLGYTF.

The chain carries TRBV29-1 and TRBJ2-2, with 10 positions matching TRBD1. CDR1 is SQVTM and CDR2 is ANQGSEA in the germline V gene. This CDR3 is built from 14 residues. After removal of 6 bases from V and 5 bases from J, the junction contained 6 bases not matched to a gene. CDR3 DNA: TGCAGCGTAATCGGGACAGGGGTTACCGGGGAGCTGTTTTTT. This encodes CSVIGTGVTGELFF.

The chain joins TRBV7-9 to TRBJ2-2; D is unclear. The length of the CDR3 is 14 residues. The V gene lost 1 base and the J gene lost 3 bases, with 6 bases spanning the gap. CDR1 and CDR2 from the germline V gene are SEHNR and FQNEAQ (reference sequence). CDR3 loop: CASSLESYTGELFF. CDR3 in DNA: TGTGCCAGCAGCTTAGAGTCATACACCGGGGAGCTGTTTTTT.

This clonotype was counted between two and nine times. This chain's CDR3 is CSVANRGLTEAFF. The CDR3, as DNA: TGCAGCGTTGCGAACAGGGGGCTAACTGAAGCTTTCTTT. The chain couples TRBV29-1 to TRBJ1-1, with 9 positions matching TRBD1. The CDR3 is 13 amino acids. The trim removed 4 bases at V and 5 bases at J, leaving 5 bases unmatched. Looked up from germline, CDR1 is SQVTM and CDR2 is ANQGSEA.

This clonotype was observed a handful of times. This chain joins TRBV6-2 or TRBV6-3 and TRBJ1-6; D remains ambiguous. CDR1 and CDR2 (germline): MNHEY, SVGEGT. The length of the CDR3 is 12 residues. Trimming left V 10 bases short and J 4 bases short, with 8 bases between. The CDR3 sequence: CATTAYNSPLHF. The CDR3 coding sequence is TGTGCCACCACAGCTTATAATTCACCCCTCCACTTT.

This clonotype was seen ten or more times. This chain uses TRBV5-1 with TRBJ2-5; D not certain. V lost 0 bases, J lost 4 bases, and 10 bases lay in between. Germline V gene data show CDR1 as SGHRS and CDR2 as YFSETQ. This CDR3 has 14 residues. CDR3 coding DNA: TGCGCCAGCAGCTTGGAGGGTCCTCGAGAGACCCAGTACTTC. Amino acids: CASSLEGPRETQYF.

This CDR3 is CASSSTRSPLHF. DNA of the CDR3: TGTGCCAGCAGTTCAACTCGGTCACCCCTCCACTTT. The chain employs TRBV6-5 and TRBJ1-6, with D unclear. The CDR3 is made up of 12 amino acids. CDR1 and CDR2 from the germline V gene are MNHEY and SVGAGI. Between the trimmed V and J ends, which lost 4 bases and 10 bases, there was a span of 8 bases.

This clonotype has only a few counts. This chain uses TRBV5-5 with TRBJ2-5; 9 bases are a match to TRBD1. The length of the CDR3 is 15 residues. V lost 0 bases, J lost 7 bases, and 7 bases stayed unmatched. Germline-derived CDR1 and CDR2 are SGHKS and YYEKEE (reference sequence). The CDR3 DNA follows: TGTGCCAGCAGCTTGGCACAGGGGGCAATGGGGACCCAGTACTTC. Its protein product is CASSLAQGAMGTQYF. Combining the CDR3 with reference TRBV5-5 and TRBJ2-5 gives the whole variable domain DAGVTQSPTHLIKTRGQQVTLRCSPISGHKSVSWYQQVLGQGPQFIFQYYEKEERGRGNFPDRFSARQFPNYSSELNVNALLLGDSALYLCASSLAQGAMGTQYFGPGTRLLVL.

CDR3 DNA sequence: TGTGCCAGCAGCTTAGGTCGTAGGAACTATGGCTACACCTTC. Amino acid sequence: CASSLGRRNYGYTF. The chain joins TRBV7-8 to TRBJ1-2; D ambiguous. The V end lost 1 base, the J end lost 2 bases, and 8 bases lay between the germline ends. Germline V lookup: CDR1 SGHVS, CDR2 FQNEAQ. CDR3 size: 14 residues. Full variable domain (missing parts from reference TRBV7-8 and TRBJ1-2): GAGVSQSPRYKVAKRGQDVALRCDPISGHVSLFWYQQALGQGPEFLTYFQNEAQLDKSGLPSDRFFAERPEGSVSTLKIQRTQQEDSAVYLCASSLGRRNYGYTFGSGTRLTVV.

The V and J genes are TRBV18 and TRBJ1-1; perhaps TRBD1 as D (6 bases). The length of the CDR3 is 14 residues. Trimming cost V 6 bases and J 2 bases, with 13 bases left between them. Germline V gene lookup returns CDR1 KGHSH and CDR2 LQKENI. This chain's CDR3 is CASSGWGTNTEAFF. In nucleotides, the CDR3 is TGTGCCAGCTCCGGTTGGGGGACAAACACTGAAGCTTTCTTT.

The V gene is TRBV25-1, the J gene TRBJ1-4; D is possibly TRBD1 (6 bases). With 3 bases removed from V and 7 bases from J, the gap between germline ends came to 15 bases. This CDR3 has 15 amino acids. Germline V gene data show CDR1 as MGHDK and CDR2 as SYGVNS. The CDR3, as DNA: TGTGCCAGCAGTGATGCACGGGGGGCCGGTGAAAAACTGTTTTTT. Translation: CASSDARGAGEKLFF.

The CDR3 DNA reads TGTGCCAGCAGCCTGCCGACTACCTCTAGCACAGATACGCAGTATTTT. It encodes CASSLPTTSSTDTQYF. This chain uses TRBV11-2 with TRBJ2-3; D perhaps matches TRBD2 (5 bases). This CDR3 has 16 residues. The V gene lost 5 bases and the J gene lost 0 bases, with 15 bases spanning the gap. Germline V lookup: CDR1 SGHAT, CDR2 FQNNGV.